This T cell receptor (beta chain) emerged from a study of T cell changes during pregnancy in multiple sclerosis. In this sample, this clone turned up once. Method: immunoSEQ multiplex PCR; TCRdb's copy keeps in-frame clones and lacks some. This table holds some 52,000 clones, approximately 90% found once. CDR3 size: 14 residues. Germline-derived CDR1 and CDR2 are MNHEY and SVGAGI. Trimming shortened V by 6 bases and J by 4 bases, and 16 bases separated the two germline ends. V gene TRBV6-5 combines with J gene TRBJ2-7, with no clear D. This receptor was obtained from a female donor with multiple sclerosis, enrolled in a pregnancy study. The sequenced sample was CD4+ T cells from peripheral blood mononuclear cells, obtained before pregnancy. CDR3 sequence: CASSPAPSRYEQYF. CDR3 nucleotide sequence: TGTGCCAGCAGCCCCGCCCCCTCGAGGTACGAGCAGTACTTC.